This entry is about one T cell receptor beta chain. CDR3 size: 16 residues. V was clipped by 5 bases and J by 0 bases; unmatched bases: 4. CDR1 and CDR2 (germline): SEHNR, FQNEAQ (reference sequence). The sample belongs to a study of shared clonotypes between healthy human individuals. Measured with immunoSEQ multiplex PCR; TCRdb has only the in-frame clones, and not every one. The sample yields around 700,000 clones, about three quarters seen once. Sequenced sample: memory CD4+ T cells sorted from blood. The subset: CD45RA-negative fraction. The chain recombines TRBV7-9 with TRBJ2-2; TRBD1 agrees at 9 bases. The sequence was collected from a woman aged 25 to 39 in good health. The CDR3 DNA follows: TGTGCCAGCAGCGACCGACAGGGGGCGAACACCGGGGAGCTGTTTTTT. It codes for CASSDRQGANTGELFF.